This T cell receptor beta chain stems from a study of beta chain features in type 1 diabetes. Isolated RNA was reverse transcribed in full, so expressed TCRB transcripts were sequenced. Using immunoSEQ multiplex PCR, the repertoire was profiled, and TCRdb retains in-frame clones only, with some absent. The sample lists more than 20,000 clones, roughly three quarters occurring once. The CDR3 has 16 residues. Trimming at V came to 0 bases and at J to 5 bases, leaving 9 bases not matched to a gene. In germline, CDR1 is SGDLS, CDR2 YYNGEE. Material for sequencing was Tregs from blood. The receptor was isolated from a woman aged 35 to 49 in good health. The J gene is TRBJ2-5, the V gene TRBV9, with 8 bases lining up with TRBD2. The CDR3 nucleotides are TGTGCCAGCAGCGTAGCGGGAGGGGAATTGTTTGAGACCCAGTACTTC. Encoded protein: CASSVAGGELFETQYF.